This paragraph covers one TCR beta chain sequence. Sequencing used immunoSEQ multiplex PCR; TCRdb keeps in-frame clones, though not all of them. The top ten hold about 1.5% of the sample, which has some 460,000 clones, nearly 90% seen once. V lost 0 bases, J lost 8 bases, and 7 bases stayed unmatched. The germline CDR1 and CDR2 sequences are LGHNA and YNFKEQ. The CDR3 is 16 amino acids. This sample was included in a study of Ad26.COV2.S vaccination and SARS-CoV-2 variants. About the research overall: The authors gave Ad26.COV2.S intramuscularly, either once or twice 56 days apart.

This sample's treatment: over 15 received Ad26.COV2.S at low or high dose, single or two shots; about 5 received placebo; per-sample allocation not given. Repertoires come from day 63 after the first vaccine or placebo injection. This TCR was recovered from a person aged 18-60 years who received the Ad26.COV2.S COVID-19 vaccine or a placebo. The input for sequencing was peripheral blood, taken in a trial of Ad26.COV2.S vaccine versus placebo. V usage is TRBV4-2 and J usage is TRBJ2-1, with 10 bases fitting TRBD2. The chain's CDR3 is CASSQDPLAGEDEQFF. The CDR3 nucleotides are TGTGCCAGCAGCCAAGACCCCCTAGCGGGAGAAGATGAGCAGTTCTTC.